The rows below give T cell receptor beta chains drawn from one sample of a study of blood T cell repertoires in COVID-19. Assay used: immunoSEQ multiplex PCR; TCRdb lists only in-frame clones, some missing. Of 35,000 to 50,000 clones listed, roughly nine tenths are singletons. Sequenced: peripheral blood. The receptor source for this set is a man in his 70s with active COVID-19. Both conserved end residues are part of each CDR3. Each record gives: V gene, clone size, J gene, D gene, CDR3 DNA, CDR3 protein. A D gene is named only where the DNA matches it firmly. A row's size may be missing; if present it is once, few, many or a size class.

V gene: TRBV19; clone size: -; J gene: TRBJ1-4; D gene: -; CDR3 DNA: TGTGCCAGTAGGGACGATGGGAGCCCCCCTGAAAAACTGTTTTTT; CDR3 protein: CASRDDGSPPEKLFF
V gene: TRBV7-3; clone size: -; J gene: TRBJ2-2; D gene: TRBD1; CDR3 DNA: TGTGCCAGCAGCCCCAGGGACAGGGGCGAAACCGGGGAGCTGTTTTTT; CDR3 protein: CASSPRDRGETGELFF
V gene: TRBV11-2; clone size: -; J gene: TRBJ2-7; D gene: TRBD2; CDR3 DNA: TGTGCCAGCAGCTTTCAGCGGGGACCCTACGAGCAGTACTTC; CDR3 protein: CASSFQRGPYEQYF
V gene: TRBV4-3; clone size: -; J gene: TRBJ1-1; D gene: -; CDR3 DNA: TGCGCCAGCAGCCAAGATAATGACAGGAACACTGAAGCTTTCTTT; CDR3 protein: CASSQDNDRNTEAFF
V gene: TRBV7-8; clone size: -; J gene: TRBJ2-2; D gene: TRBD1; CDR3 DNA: TGTGCCAGCAGCTTCTTGGGACAGAGGAACACCGGGGAGCTGTTTTTT; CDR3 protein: CASSFLGQRNTGELFF
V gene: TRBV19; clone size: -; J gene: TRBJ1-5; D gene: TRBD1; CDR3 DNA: TGTGCCAGTAGTACGGGGACAGGAAGAAATCAGCCCCAGCATTTT; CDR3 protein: CASSTGTGRNQPQHF
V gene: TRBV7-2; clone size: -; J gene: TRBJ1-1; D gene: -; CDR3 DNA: TGTGCCAGCAGCTTAGTAGGCAGGGTAACTGAAGCTTTCTTT; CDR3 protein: CASSLVGRVTEAFF
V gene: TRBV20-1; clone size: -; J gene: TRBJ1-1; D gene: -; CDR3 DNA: TGCAGTGCTAGTTGGCCCCGGTCAGGCATGAACACTGAAGCTTTCTTT; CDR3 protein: CSASWPRSGMNTEAFF
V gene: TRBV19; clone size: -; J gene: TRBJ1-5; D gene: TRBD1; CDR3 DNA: TGTGCCAGTAGTCGTAAGGACAGGGGATCCAATCAGCCCCAGCATTTT; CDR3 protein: CASSRKDRGSNQPQHF
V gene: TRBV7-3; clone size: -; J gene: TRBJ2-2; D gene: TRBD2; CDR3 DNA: TGTGCCAGCAGCTTAACGCGCGGGGGTGTAAACACCGGGGAGCTGTTTTTT; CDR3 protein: CASSLTRGGVNTGELFF
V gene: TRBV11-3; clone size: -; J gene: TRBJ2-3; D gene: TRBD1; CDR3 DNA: TGTGCCAGCAGCGCAGGGACAGCTCTCACAGATACGCAGTATTTT; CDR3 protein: CASSAGTALTDTQYF
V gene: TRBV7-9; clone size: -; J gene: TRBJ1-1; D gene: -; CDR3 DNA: TGTGCTGCGGGATACGGGAACACTGAAGCTTTCTTT; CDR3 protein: CAAGYGNTEAFF
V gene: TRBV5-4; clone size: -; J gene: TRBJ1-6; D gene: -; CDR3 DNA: TGTGCCAGCAGCTTGGGATTCTCTGGGGGCAGGTCGGATTCACCCCTCCACTTT; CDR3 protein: CASSLGFSGGRSDSPLHF
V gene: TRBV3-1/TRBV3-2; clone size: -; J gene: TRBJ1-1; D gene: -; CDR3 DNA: TGTGCCAGCAGCCAAGAGTCGCGGAACACTGAAGCTTTCTTT; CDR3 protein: CASSQESRNTEAFF
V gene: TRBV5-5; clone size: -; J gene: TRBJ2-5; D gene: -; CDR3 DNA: TGTGCCAGCAGCTTCCGGGGGGCCTACCAAGAGACCCAGTACTTC; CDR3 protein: CASSFRGAYQETQYF
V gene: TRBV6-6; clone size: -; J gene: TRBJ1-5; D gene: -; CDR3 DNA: TGTGCCAGCAGTTATGTTCGGGGGATCGACCAGCCCCAGCATTTT; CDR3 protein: CASSYVRGIDQPQHF
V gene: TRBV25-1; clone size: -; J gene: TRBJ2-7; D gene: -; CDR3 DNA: TGTGCCAGCAGTGACCCAGGGGCCTACGAGCAGTACTTC; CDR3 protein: CASSDPGAYEQYF
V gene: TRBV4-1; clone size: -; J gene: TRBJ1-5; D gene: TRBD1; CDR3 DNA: TGCGCCAGCAGCCAAGATGGACAGGGGGGTCAGCCCCAGCATTTT; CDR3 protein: CASSQDGQGGQPQHF
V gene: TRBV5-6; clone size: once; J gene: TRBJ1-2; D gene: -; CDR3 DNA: TGTGCCAGCCGATGGGCCACGGAATCGACCCCCCCCCATGGCTACACCTTC; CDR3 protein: CASRWATESTPPHGYTF
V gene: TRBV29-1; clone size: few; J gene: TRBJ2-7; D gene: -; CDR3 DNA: TGCAGCGTCAAGACAGGGAGGTACGAGCAGTACTTC; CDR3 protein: CSVKTGRYEQYF
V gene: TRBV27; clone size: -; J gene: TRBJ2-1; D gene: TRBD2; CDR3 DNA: TGTGCCAGCAGTTTAAGCAAACTAGCGGGGGCTGGTGAGCAGTTCTTC; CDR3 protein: CASSLSKLAGAGEQFF
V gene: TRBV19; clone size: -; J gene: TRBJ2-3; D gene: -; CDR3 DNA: TGTGCCAGTAGTATCCCCAGGGTAGACTTTAGCACAGATACGCAGTATTTT; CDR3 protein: CASSIPRVDFSTDTQYF
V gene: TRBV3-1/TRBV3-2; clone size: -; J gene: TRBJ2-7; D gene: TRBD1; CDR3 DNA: TGTGCCAGCAGCCAAGATACAGGACAGGGAGGAGAGCAGTACTTC; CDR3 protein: CASSQDTGQGGEQYF
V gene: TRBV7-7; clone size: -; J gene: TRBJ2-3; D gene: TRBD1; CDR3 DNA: TGTGCTAGCAGCGCCACAGGGGGCAGCACAGATACGCAGTATTTT; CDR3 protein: CASSATGGSTDTQYF
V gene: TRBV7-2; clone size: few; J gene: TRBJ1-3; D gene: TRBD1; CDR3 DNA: TGTGCCAGCAGCTTAGCGACCCAGGGGGCTGGAAACACCATATATTTT; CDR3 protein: CASSLATQGAGNTIYF
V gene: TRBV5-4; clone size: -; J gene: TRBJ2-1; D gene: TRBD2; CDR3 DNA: TGTGCCAGCAGCCGTGAGCGGGGGGGCATTAATGAGCAGTTCTTC; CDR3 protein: CASSRERGGINEQFF
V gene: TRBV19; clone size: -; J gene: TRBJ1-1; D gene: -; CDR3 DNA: TGTGCCAGTCGCCGGGTGTTCAGGGATAACACTGAAGCTTTCTTT; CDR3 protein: CASRRVFRDNTEAFF
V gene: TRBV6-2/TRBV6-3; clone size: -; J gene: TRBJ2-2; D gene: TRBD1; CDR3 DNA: TGTGCCAGCAGTAACTCGCCGGGACAGGGCACCGGGGAGCTGTTTTTT; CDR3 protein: CASSNSPGQGTGELFF
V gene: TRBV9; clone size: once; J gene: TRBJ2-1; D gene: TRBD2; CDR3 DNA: TGTGCCAGCAGCGTGGCTCTAGCGGGGGGCTACAATGAGCAGTTCTTC; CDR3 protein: CASSVALAGGYNEQFF
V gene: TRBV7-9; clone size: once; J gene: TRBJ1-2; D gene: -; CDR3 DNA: TGTGCCAGCAGCTTAGCGCTCTCGGGGTCCTATGGCTACACCTTC; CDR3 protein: CASSLALSGSYGYTF
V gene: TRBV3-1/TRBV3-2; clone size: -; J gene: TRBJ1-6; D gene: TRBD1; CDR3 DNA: TGTGCCAGCAGCCAGGGACCGGGACAGTATAATTCACCCCTCCACTTT; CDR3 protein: CASSQGPGQYNSPLHF
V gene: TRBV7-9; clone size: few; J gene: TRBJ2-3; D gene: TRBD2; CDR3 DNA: TGTGCCAGCACCCTGGGGGGGGGTCATAGCACAGATACGCAGTATTTT; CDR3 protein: CASTLGGGHSTDTQYF
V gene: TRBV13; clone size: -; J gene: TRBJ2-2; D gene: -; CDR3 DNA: TGTGCCAGCAGCTTATGGGAGTCCGGGGAGCTGTTTTTT; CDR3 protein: CASSLWESGELFF
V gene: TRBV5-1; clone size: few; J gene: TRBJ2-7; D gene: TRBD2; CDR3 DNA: TGCGCCAGCAGCTCAAGCGGGACGATATACGAGCAGTACTTC; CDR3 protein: CASSSSGTIYEQYF
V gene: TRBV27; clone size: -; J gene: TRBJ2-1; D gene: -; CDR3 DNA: TGTGCCAGCAGTTTACGGGGTGAAGAGCAGTTCTTC; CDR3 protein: CASSLRGEEQFF
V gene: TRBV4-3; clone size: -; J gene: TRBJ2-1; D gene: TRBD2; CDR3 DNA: TGCGCCAGCAGCCAAGATATAGGGCCTAGCGGAGGCTACAATGAGCAGTTCTTC; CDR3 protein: CASSQDIGPSGGYNEQFF